This T cell receptor beta chain was obtained from a study of cytomegalovirus exposure and HLA in healthy donors. Trimming shortened V by 4 bases and J by 1 base, and 9 bases separated the two germline ends. The CDR3 sequence is 14 residues long. Germline CDR1 is SGHNT and CDR2 is YYREEE (reference sequence). Amplification used 60 Vbeta primers and 13 Jbeta primers. Clones were read by immunoSEQ multiplex PCR, and TCRdb kept only the in-frame ones, dropping some. The sample has over 150,000 clones, approximately 78% seen once. Overall study findings and caveats: Analysis performed later found more than 15,000 TCR beta sequences associated with HLA alleles at 0.05 false discovery rate. Among the most significant clusters, several appeared linked to common viral pathogens in a later analysis. An ancestry cluster, one associated with Asian ancestry, reportedly showed fewer N-insertions than the approximately 650-donor mean in a later analysis.

Details on this clone: Its cognate antigen is unknown. Other DNA sequences in this sample translate to the same CDR3.

Sequencing was performed on PBMCs. This chain uses TRBV5-4 with TRBJ1-3, with D perhaps TRBD1 (6 bases). The sequence came from a woman between 45 and 60 years old in good health and CMV-seropositive. The CDR3 DNA sequence: TGTGCCAGCAGCCTACAGGGTTCTGGAAACACCATATATTTT. Encoded protein: CASSLQGSGNTIYF. The variable domain in full, with the rest retrieved from reference TRBV5-4 and TRBJ1-3, is ETGVTQSPTHLIKTRGQQVTLRCSSQSGHNTVSWYQQALGQGPQFIFQYYREEENGRGNFPPRFSGLQFPNYSSELNVNALELDDSALYLCASSLQGSGNTIYFGEGSWLTVV.